This is a list of T cell receptor beta chains from one sample in a study of blood T cell repertoires in COVID-19. TCRdb keeps only in-frame clones here, not all; method: immunoSEQ multiplex PCR. The sample has around 200,000 clones; over 80% are singletons. Sequenced material: peripheral blood. These receptor sequences come from a middle-aged woman with COVID-19, enrolled during active disease. CDR3s include the opening cysteine and the closing phenylalanine or tryptophan. The D gene is left open where the match is weak. Some rows have no size entry. The others give once, few or many, or a class for an expanded clone.

j_call cdr3_length d_call v_call clone_size cdr3_nt cdr3_aa
TRBJ2-1 15 TRBD2 TRBV7-8 - TGTGCCAGCAACCCCCGGACTAGCCGGAACAATGAGCAGTTCTTC CASNPRTSRNNEQFF
TRBJ2-6 16 TRBD1 TRBV28 - TGTGCCAGCAGGCGGACAGGGAACTCCGGGGCCAACGTCCTGACTTTC CASRRTGNSGANVLTF
TRBJ2-7 15 TRBD1 TRBV24-1 - TGTGCCACCAGTGATTTTAGGACAGGGCGGTACGAGCAGTACTTC CATSDFRTGRYEQYF
TRBJ2-7 14 - TRBV5-1 - TGCGCCAGCAGCCAGGCGCGGGGGCGGTACGAGCAGTACTTC CASSQARGRYEQYF
TRBJ2-3 15 - TRBV9 - TGTGCCAGCAGCGTAGGCGGCAGACTCACAGATACGCAGTATTTT CASSVGGRLTDTQYF
TRBJ1-1 13 - TRBV25-1 many TGTGCCAGCAGTGAAGGCCTTAACACTGAAGCTTTCTTT CASSEGLNTEAFF
TRBJ1-1 12 - TRBV6-5 once TGTGCCAGCTCCGAAGGTAGAGGGAGAGCTTTCTTT CASSEGRGRAFF
TRBJ1-2 13 - TRBV19 - TGTGCCAGTAGTACCCCCACGAGCGGAGGCTACACCTTC CASSTPTSGGYTF
TRBJ2-3 20 TRBD2 TRBV11-3 - TGTGCCAGCAGCGCCCCCGAGACTAGCGGGAGGGCCGGAGGCACAGATACGCAGTATTTT CASSAPETSGRAGGTDTQYF
TRBJ1-4 16 TRBD1 TRBV5-1 once TGCGCCAGCAGCTTGGGATCCGGGACAGGGGTTGAAAAACTGTTTTTT CASSLGSGTGVEKLFF
TRBJ1-2 17 - TRBV28 - TGTGCCAGCAGCCACCCTCAGGGTAAAAGGGGCGGCTATGGCTACACCTTC CASSHPQGKRGGYGYTF
TRBJ1-4 15 - TRBV19 - TGTGCCAGTAGTCTCCTTTCAGCAACTAATGAAAAACTGTTTTTT CASSLLSATNEKLFF
TRBJ1-1 14 - TRBV6-5 - TGTGCCACATGGAGGGTCTCAGGAAACACTGAAGCTTTCTTT CATWRVSGNTEAFF
TRBJ2-2 14 - TRBV9 few TGTGCCAGCAGCGTAGTATCAGGGACCGGGGAGCTGTTTTTT CASSVVSGTGELFF
TRBJ1-1 13 - TRBV7-9 once TGTGCCAGCAGCTTGGGCAGCAGCACTGAAGCTTTCTTT CASSLGSSTEAFF
TRBJ1-1 14 - TRBV6-5 - TGTGCCAGCACCGACACGGGATGGCGATCTGAAGCTTTCTTT CASTDTGWRSEAFF
TRBJ1-4 16 TRBD1 TRBV6-1 - TGTGCCAGCAGTGAAACAACAGGGGACGGGGATGAAAAACTGTTTTTT CASSETTGDGDEKLFF
TRBJ1-6 14 - TRBV24-1 - TGTGCCACCAGTGGACGGCAGGTAAATTCACCCCTCCACTTT CATSGRQVNSPLHF
TRBJ1-5 15 TRBD1 TRBV27 - TGTGCCAGCAGTTTGCTGACAGGGCCTTGGAAGCCCCAGCATTTT CASSLLTGPWKPQHF
TRBJ1-2 14 TRBD1 TRBV5-1 - TGCGCCAGTTTCCCCCCAGGGGGACTCTATGGCTACACCTTC CASFPPGGLYGYTF
TRBJ2-5 16 TRBD1 TRBV19 - TGTGCCAGTAGTATCGTAAGGGCAGGGGGACAAGAGACCCAGTACTTC CASSIVRAGGQETQYF
TRBJ1-2 15 - TRBV5-5 - TGTGCCAGCTTCATTTCCGCAGGGGCGCAAGATGGCTACACCTTC CASFISAGAQDGYTF
TRBJ2-3 19 TRBD2 TRBV10-3 few TGTGCCATCAGTGAGCCGAACCGGGGGGACTACCCAGGCACAGATACGCAGTATTTT CAISEPNRGDYPGTDTQYF
TRBJ2-2 14 TRBD2 TRBV11-3 - TGTGCCGGCTCGGAGCGGGGGAACACCGGGGAGCTGTTTTTT CAGSERGNTGELFF
TRBJ1-1 18 - TRBV9 - TGTGCCAGCAGCCCCCATAGGATACCGCGGACACTGAACACTGAAGCTTTCTTT CASSPHRIPRTLNTEAFF
TRBJ2-3 13 - TRBV5-1 - TGCGCCAGCTTTGGGGGAAGGGGGGATACGCAGTATTTT CASFGGRGDTQYF
TRBJ1-2 13 - TRBV5-5 few TGTGCCAGCAGCCCCGGGGATAACTATGGCTACACCTTC CASSPGDNYGYTF
TRBJ1-1 14 TRBD1 TRBV6-5 few TGTGCCAGCAGCCGCGACAGGGTGAACACTGAAGCTTTCTTT CASSRDRVNTEAFF
TRBJ1-1 13 - TRBV3-1/TRBV3-2 - TGTGCCAGCAGCCAAAAAGGGGACACTGAAGCTTTCTTT CASSQKGDTEAFF
TRBJ2-6 18 TRBD1 TRBV29-1 - TGCAGCGTTGCGATTCGTGGGACAGGGGGCTCTGGGGCCAACGTCCTGACTTTC CSVAIRGTGGSGANVLTF
TRBJ1-4 14 - TRBV5-4 - TGTGCCAGCAGCTTGCCGGGAGGAGAGGAAAAACTGTTTTTT CASSLPGGEEKLFF
TRBJ1-1 11 - TRBV19 - TGTGCCCTTAATTCGAACACTGAAGCTTTCTTT CALNSNTEAFF
TRBJ2-3 15 - TRBV5-4 - TGTGCCATCCTCCGTGAGGGGGATAGCACAGATACGCAGTATTTT CAILREGDSTDTQYF
TRBJ1-2 13 - TRBV6-5 - TGTGCCAGCAGTTACAGGGGATCAAGGGGCTACACCTTC CASSYRGSRGYTF
TRBJ2-3 14 - TRBV4-1 - TGCGCCAGCAGCCAAGAGCGGGGCACAGATACGCAGTATTTT CASSQERGTDTQYF
TRBJ1-2 14 - TRBV5-1 - TGCGCCAGCAACCCCCGGGCAGGGAACTATGGCTACACCTTC CASNPRAGNYGYTF
TRBJ1-1 12 - TRBV9 - TGTGCCAGCAGCGTACGGGAAACTGAAGCTTTCTTT CASSVRETEAFF
TRBJ1-2 15 - TRBV6-6 once TGTGCCAGCCTACCCGGGACATCATTCGACTATGGCTACACCTTC CASLPGTSFDYGYTF
TRBJ1-1 13 TRBD1 TRBV2 - TGTGCCAGCAGTGAGGGACAGGGGTCTGAAGCTTTCTTT CASSEGQGSEAFF
TRBJ2-7 13 TRBD1 TRBV14 once TGTGCCAGCAGCCGACGACAGGGCAACGAGCAGTACTTC CASSRRQGNEQYF
TRBJ2-1 14 - TRBV24-1 few TGTGCCACCAGTGACCCTCCTCGGGTCAATGAGCAGTTCTTC CATSDPPRVNEQFF
TRBJ1-1 15 TRBD1 TRBV7-8 - TGTGCCAGCAGCTTAAGGACAGGGGGCACCTTTGAAGCTTTCTTT CASSLRTGGTFEAFF
TRBJ1-1 13 - TRBV5-1 - TGCGCCAGCCTTTCCAGGGCCGGCACTGAAGCTTTCTTT CASLSRAGTEAFF
TRBJ1-1 15 - TRBV6-6 - TGTGCCAGCAGTAAGATGACCGGGGTCAATACTGAAGCTTTCTTT CASSKMTGVNTEAFF
TRBJ2-7 13 TRBD2 TRBV10-1 - TGCGCCAGCAGTGAGAGTAGCGGGTACGAGCAGTACTTC CASSESSGYEQYF
TRBJ2-2 15 - TRBV29-1 - TGCAGCGTTGAAGGGGGCTACGGGAACACCGGGGAGCTGTTTTTT CSVEGGYGNTGELFF